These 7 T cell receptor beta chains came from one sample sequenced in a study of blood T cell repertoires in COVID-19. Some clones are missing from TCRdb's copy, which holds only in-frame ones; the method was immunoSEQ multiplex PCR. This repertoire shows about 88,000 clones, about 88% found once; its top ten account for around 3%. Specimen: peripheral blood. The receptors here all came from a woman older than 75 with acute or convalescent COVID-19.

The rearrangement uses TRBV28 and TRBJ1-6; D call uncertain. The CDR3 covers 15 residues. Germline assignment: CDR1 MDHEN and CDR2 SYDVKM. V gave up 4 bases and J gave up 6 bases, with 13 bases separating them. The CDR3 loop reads CASSSGSGGNSPLHF. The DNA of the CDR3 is TGTGCCAGCAGTTCGGGCTCGGGAGGTAATTCACCCCTCCACTTT.

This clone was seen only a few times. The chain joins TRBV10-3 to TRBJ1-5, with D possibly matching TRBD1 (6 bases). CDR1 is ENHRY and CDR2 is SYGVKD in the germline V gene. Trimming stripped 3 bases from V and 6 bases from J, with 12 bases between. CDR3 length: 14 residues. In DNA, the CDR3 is TGTGCCATCAGTGACCGGGGGGCGGGTCAGCCCCAGCATTTT. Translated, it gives CAISDRGAGQPQHF.

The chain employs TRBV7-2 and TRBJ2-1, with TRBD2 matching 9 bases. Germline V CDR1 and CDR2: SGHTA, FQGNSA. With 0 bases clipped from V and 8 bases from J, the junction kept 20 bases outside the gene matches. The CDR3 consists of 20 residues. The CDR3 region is CASSLAKTFRRGGRGDEQFF. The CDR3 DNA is TGTGCCAGCAGCTTAGCGAAAACCTTCAGAAGAGGCGGGAGGGGGGATGAGCAGTTCTTC.

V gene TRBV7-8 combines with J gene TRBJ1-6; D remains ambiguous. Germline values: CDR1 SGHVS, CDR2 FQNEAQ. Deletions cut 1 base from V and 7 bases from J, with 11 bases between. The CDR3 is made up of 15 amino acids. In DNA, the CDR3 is TGTGCCAGCAGCTTAGATCCCTCCTCGAATTCACCCCTCCACTTT. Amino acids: CASSLDPSSNSPLHF.

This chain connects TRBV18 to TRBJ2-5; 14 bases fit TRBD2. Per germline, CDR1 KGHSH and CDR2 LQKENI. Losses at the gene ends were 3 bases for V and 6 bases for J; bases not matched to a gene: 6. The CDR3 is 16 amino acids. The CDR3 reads CASSPPGTSGGQTQYF. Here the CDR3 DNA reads TGTGCCAGCTCACCGCCCGGGACTAGCGGGGGACAGACCCAGTACTTC.

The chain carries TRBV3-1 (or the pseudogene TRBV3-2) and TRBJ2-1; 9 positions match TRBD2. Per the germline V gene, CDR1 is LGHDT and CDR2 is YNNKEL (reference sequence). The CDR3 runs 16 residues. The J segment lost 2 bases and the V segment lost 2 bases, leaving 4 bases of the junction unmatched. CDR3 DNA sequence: TGTGCCAGCAGCCAATGGCGGGGGGGAACCTACAATGAGCAGTTCTTC. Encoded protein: CASSQWRGGTYNEQFF.

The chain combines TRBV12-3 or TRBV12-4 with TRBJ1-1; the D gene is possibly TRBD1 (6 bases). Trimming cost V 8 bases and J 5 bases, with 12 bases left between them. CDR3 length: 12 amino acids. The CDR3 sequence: CASEGVVTEAFF. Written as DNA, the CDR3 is TGTGCCAGCGAGGGGGTAGTTACTGAAGCTTTCTTT.